This T cell receptor (beta chain) was recovered during a study of T cells after yellow fever vaccination. Study summary: Preparation used SMART-Seq v4 Ultra Low Input for the low-cell-number fractions. Whole-study results and caveats: In post-booster samples, most primary-vaccination clones reappeared (under 98% CD4, approximately 91% CD8). Abundant clonotypes from the bulk population could contaminate FACS-sorted repertoires.

In making TCR cDNA, 5'RACE template switching added a universal primer site and UMIs to it. TCRdb used MiXCR to reprocess the 5' RACE reads, holding one entry per CDR3 protein. The profile shows hundreds of thousands of distinct CDR3 sequences, about 9.5% of them singletons. This clonotype was detected ten times or more. Its specificity is unknown. CDR1 SEHNR and CDR2 FQNEAQ come from the germline V gene (reference sequence). This CDR3 spans 16 amino acids. Losses at the gene ends were 5 bases for V and 2 bases for J; bases not matched to a gene: 10. The chain uses TRBV7-9 and TRBJ2-3, with 7 bases that match TRBD2. The input for sequencing was PBMCs, taken on the day of the first yellow fever vaccination. The clonotype was recovered from a man aged 18-30 years who received the YFV17D yellow fever vaccine. The CDR3 coding sequence is TGTGCCAGCAGCCCTGTTCTAGCGGAATTCACAGATACGCAGTATTTT. Translated, it gives CASSPVLAEFTDTQYF.